This T cell receptor (beta chain) originates from a study of T cells in Graves' hyperthyroidism and ophthalmopathy. The length of the CDR3 is 13 residues. Trimming removed 3 bases from V and 13 bases from J, with 15 bases in between. The CDR3 regions of TCR beta were amplified from RNA transcripts. HTBI primers were used for first-round RT-PCR of the TCR CDR3. TCRdb re-derived calls from the multiplex PCR reads in MiXCR, one entry per CDR3 protein. The repertoire consists of about 760,000 distinct CDR3 sequences, with around a third occurring once and the leading ten covering around 31%. J is TRBJ1-4 and V is TRBV12-3 or TRBV12-4, with D perhaps matching TRBD1 (5 bases). This receptor was identified in a woman in her forties with Graves' hyperthyroidism. The specimen was blood. In DNA, the CDR3 is TGTGCCAGCAGTTTGGGCTTCGGGGACGGACTGTTTTTT. Amino acid sequence: CASSLGFGDGLFF.